A single sample is the source of the 23 T cell receptor beta chains below, sequenced in a study of CD8 T cells in Susac syndrome. Random hexamers primed reverse transcription of about 0.5 to 1 ug RNA. One entry per CDR3 protein results from TCRdb running MiXCR on the immunoSEQ multiplex PCR reads. Of around 69,000 distinct CDR3 sequences in the sample, approximately 93% were seen once. The sequenced sample was CD8+ T cells from PBMCs. The source is a human donor with Susac syndrome.

The chain combines TRBV4-2 with TRBJ2-6, with D uncertain. V lost 0 bases and J lost 0, with 6 bases in between. This CDR3 region has 16 residues. Germline assignment: CDR1 LGHNA and CDR2 YNFKEQ. This CDR3 reads CASSQDKSSGANVLTF. For the CDR3, the DNA is TGTGCCAGCAGCCAAGATAAGAGCTCTGGGGCCAACGTCCTGACTTTC.

The chain has TRBV3-1 and TRBJ2-5; 10 bases are a match to TRBD2. CDR1 and CDR2 (germline): LGHDT, YNNKEL (reference sequence). Trimming removed 2 bases from V and 1 base from J; junction bases left unmatched: 4. The CDR3 has 16 amino acids. The CDR3 DNA reads as TGTGCCAGCAGCCAAAGAGCGGGGGGGCTCCAAGAGACCCAGTACTTC. Its protein product is CASSQRAGGLQETQYF.

V usage is TRBV6-1 and J usage is TRBJ2-3, with 12 bases fitting TRBD1. The trim removed 6 bases at V and 0 bases at J, leaving 16 bases unmatched. The germline V gene has CDR1 MNHNS and CDR2 SASEGT. There are 20 residues in the CDR3. The CDR3 loop is CASRSKTGTGGRTSTDTQYF. DNA for the CDR3: TGTGCCAGCAGATCGAAGACCGGGACAGGGGGCCGAACTAGCACAGATACGCAGTATTTT.

J is TRBJ2-7 and V is TRBV20-1; the D call may be TRBD1 or TRBD2 (5 bases each). The CDR3 loop spans 15 amino acids. Per the germline V gene, CDR1 is DFQATT and CDR2 is SNEGSKA (reference sequence). Trimming removed 2 bases at V and 4 bases at J, with 18 bases between. The CDR3 here is CSARSNWDLLYEQYF. CDR3 DNA: TGCAGTGCTAGATCCAATTGGGACCTACTATACGAGCAGTACTTC.

The chain joins TRBV6-1 to TRBJ2-7; D uncertain. Germline loops: CDR1 MNHNS, CDR2 SASEGT. The CDR3 consists of 12 residues. Between the trimmed V and J ends, which lost 6 bases and 1 base, there was a span of 7 bases. The DNA for the CDR3 is TGTGCCAGCAGCTCCTTATCCTACGAGCAGTACTTC. This translates into CASSSLSYEQYF.

The rearrangement links TRBV2 to TRBJ2-1, with 7 positions matching TRBD1. In germline, CDR1 is SNHLY, CDR2 FYNNEI. There are 16 residues in the CDR3. The V and J ends lost 6 bases and 0 bases, in that order; junction bases with no gene match: 8. Here the CDR3 reads CASRSYGTASYNEQFF. The CDR3 nucleotides are TGTGCCAGCAGATCATACGGGACAGCCTCCTACAATGAGCAGTTCTTC.

This clonotype was found a few times. The CDR3 DNA reads TGTGCCAGCTCCCCCCCGGGACAGGGATATGGCTACACCTTC. It is translated as CASSPPGQGYGYTF. The V call is TRBV18, the J call TRBJ1-2, with 9 nucleotides matching TRBD1. Germline CDR1 KGHSH, CDR2 LQKENI. Trimming took 6 bases from V and 5 from J; bases not matched to a gene: 7. The CDR3 loop spans 14 amino acids.

This sequence joins TRBV7-2 and TRBJ1-1, with a tentative D call TRBD1 (6 bases). There are 14 residues in the CDR3. From germline, CDR1 is SGHTA and CDR2 FQGNSA. V gave up 3 bases and J gave up 4 bases, with 12 bases separating them. The CDR3: CASSFGGDPTEAFF. CDR3 DNA: TGTGCCAGCAGCTTCGGGGGCGACCCCACTGAAGCTTTCTTT.

The chain employs TRBV20-1 and TRBJ1-1, with D tentatively TRBD1 (6 bases). V lost 6 bases and J 3 bases, leaving 11 bases between the germline ends. Germline CDR1 DFQATT, CDR2 SNEGSKA (reference sequence). The CDR3 spans 12 residues. The CDR3 loop reads CSAEGVYTEAFF. In DNA form, the CDR3 reads TGCAGTGCCGAGGGGGTTTACACTGAAGCTTTCTTT.

The chain employs TRBV12-3 or TRBV12-4 and TRBJ2-4; D gene uncertain. The ends were cut back, 3 bases at V and 0 bases at J, with 6 bases in the middle. The CDR3 is 14 residues long. This CDR3 reads CASSFKVAKNIQYF. CDR3 DNA: TGTGCCAGCAGTTTTAAGGTAGCCAAAAACATTCAGTACTTC.

V and J are TRBV19 and TRBJ1-4; D uncertain. The CDR3 has 15 residues. The germline V gene encodes CDR1 LNHDA and CDR2 SQIVND (reference sequence). V was cut by 5 bases and J by 5 bases, with 15 bases left in between. CDR3 bases: TGTGCCAGTAGTCCCCGGGATCTGGTAAATGAAAAACTGTTTTTT. Translated: CASSPRDLVNEKLFF.

This chain joins TRBV4-3 and TRBJ1-5; D is undetermined. CDR3 length equals 14 residues. V dropped 5 bases and J dropped 5 bases, with 13 bases sitting between them. Germline assignment: CDR1 LGHNA and CDR2 YSLEER. CDR3 sequence reads: CASSYSREDQPQHF. DNA of the CDR3: TGCGCCAGCAGCTATAGTAGGGAGGATCAGCCCCAGCATTTT.

This chain uses TRBV7-9 with TRBJ1-4, with D unclear. Germline-derived CDR1 and CDR2 are SEHNR and FQNEAQ (reference sequence). The V gene lost 5 bases and the J gene lost 9 bases, with 16 bases spanning the gap. CDR3 length: 14 residues. In nucleotides, the CDR3 is TGTGCCAGCAGCGCGGGCCGGGATAGGAAAAAACTGTTTTTT. Protein sequence: CASSAGRDRKKLFF.

The chain recombines TRBV19 with TRBJ2-1, with D possibly being TRBD1 (5 bases). The CDR3 spans 13 residues. V lost 11 bases and J 2 bases, leaving 13 bases between the germline ends. Germline loops: CDR1 LNHDA, CDR2 SQIVND (reference sequence). The CDR3 loop is CAVGRQTYNEQFF. In nucleotides, the CDR3 is TGTGCCGTGGGGCGACAGACCTACAATGAGCAGTTCTTC. Full variable domain (missing parts from reference TRBV19 and TRBJ2-1): DGGITQSPKYLFRKEGQNVTLSCEQNLNHDAMYWYRQDPGQGLRLIYYSQIVNDFQKGDIAEGYSVSREKKESFPLTVTSAQKNPTAFYLCAVGRQTYNEQFFGPGTRLTVL.

The J gene is TRBJ2-2, the V gene TRBV7-9; TRBD2 matches at 9 bases. The germline V gene encodes CDR1 SEHNR and CDR2 FQNEAQ (reference sequence). The CDR3 consists of 16 residues. Trimming cost V 0 bases and J 5 bases; bases outside gene matches: 4. As DNA, the CDR3 is TGTGCCAGCAGCTTAGCGGCGGGAGGGCCGACCGGGGAGCTGTTTTTT. This sequence encodes CASSLAAGGPTGELFF. The whole variable domain, filled in from reference TRBV7-9 and TRBJ2-2, reads DTGVSQNPRHKITKRGQNVTFRCDPISEHNRLYWYRQTLGQGPEFLTYFQNEAQLEKSRLLSDRFSAERPKGSFSTLEIQRTEQGDSAMYLCASSLAAGGPTGELFFGEGSRLTVL.

This clonotype was picked up one time. This rearrangement joins TRBV7-9 to TRBJ1-1, with D maybe TRBD1 (6 bases). Germline lookup yields CDR1 SEHNR and CDR2 FQNEAQ (reference sequence). The V end was cut by 0 bases, the J end by 0 bases, with 11 bases between. CDR3 length: 16 amino acids. The CDR3 region is CASSLAGHDMNTEAFF. The CDR3 region has the DNA TGTGCCAGCAGCTTAGCGGGACACGACATGAACACTGAAGCTTTCTTT.

This chain links TRBV5-1 with TRBJ2-2; 9 nucleotides match TRBD1. Unmatched junction bases numbered 19, after V lost 5 bases and J lost 5 bases. This CDR3 spans 19 amino acids. Looked up from germline, CDR1 is SGHRS and CDR2 is YFSETQ. The chain's CDR3 is CASSSGQGAYGVRTGELFF. The CDR3 region has the DNA TGCGCCAGCAGTTCGGGACAGGGCGCCTACGGGGTCCGGACCGGGGAGCTGTTTTTT.

This chain uses TRBV6-1 with TRBJ1-5; the match to TRBD1 covers 9 bases. The CDR3 totals 16 residues. The V gene end was trimmed by 5 bases and the J gene end by 3 bases; junction bases not matched to a gene: 8. Germline V gives CDR1 MNHNS, CDR2 SASEGT. This CDR3 reads CASSPLGQGDNQPQHF. The CDR3 nucleotides are TGTGCCAGCAGTCCGCTGGGACAGGGAGACAATCAGCCCCAGCATTTT.

The J gene is TRBJ1-1, the V gene TRBV27; TRBD1 might be the D (5 bases). Germline CDR1 reads MNHEY; CDR2 reads SMNVEV (reference sequence). The CDR3 totals 14 residues. Trimming left V 4 bases short and J 7 bases short, with 16 bases between. The CDR3 here is CASSYPDGGVEAFF. CDR3 sequence (DNA): TGTGCCAGCAGTTACCCCGACGGAGGGGTTGAAGCTTTCTTT.

The chain couples TRBV12-5 to TRBJ2-2; TRBD1 aligns across 8 bases. J was trimmed by 1 base and V by 5 bases; bases with no gene match: 6. Germline CDR1 and CDR2: LGHNT and FRNRAP. This CDR3 contains 16 residues. This chain's CDR3 is CASGTRQGQNTGELFF. CDR3 coding DNA: TGTGCTAGTGGTACCCGACAGGGGCAGAACACCGGGGAGCTGTTTTTT.

This chain links TRBV9 with TRBJ2-1; 9 bases are a match to TRBD2. The V gene's germline CDR1 is SGDLS and CDR2 YYNGEE. V gave up 3 bases and J gave up 8 bases; unmatched junction bases: 3. This CDR3 is built from 13 residues. The CDR3 bases are TGTGCCAGCAGCGCTGGACTAGCGCATGAGCAGTTCTTC. It is translated as CASSAGLAHEQFF.

This chain links TRBV3-1 with TRBJ1-4, with D hard to call. Germline V gene sequence: CDR1 LGHDT, CDR2 YNNKEL (reference sequence). The CDR3 covers 15 residues. The V gene lost 6 bases and the J gene lost 0 bases, with 11 bases spanning the gap. CDR3 amino acids: CASSPSPATNEKLFF. The CDR3 DNA reads as TGTGCCAGCAGTCCCTCTCCCGCAACTAATGAAAAACTGTTTTTT.

The rearrangement uses TRBV7-8 and TRBJ1-5; D unresolved. The CDR3 contains 13 residues. Per germline, CDR1 SGHVS and CDR2 FQNEAQ. V was clipped by 1 base and J by 7 bases, with 8 bases between them. CDR3 DNA sequence: TGTGCCAGCAGCTTAGTGCCGAGGCAGCCCCAGCATTTT. This sequence encodes CASSLVPRQPQHF.